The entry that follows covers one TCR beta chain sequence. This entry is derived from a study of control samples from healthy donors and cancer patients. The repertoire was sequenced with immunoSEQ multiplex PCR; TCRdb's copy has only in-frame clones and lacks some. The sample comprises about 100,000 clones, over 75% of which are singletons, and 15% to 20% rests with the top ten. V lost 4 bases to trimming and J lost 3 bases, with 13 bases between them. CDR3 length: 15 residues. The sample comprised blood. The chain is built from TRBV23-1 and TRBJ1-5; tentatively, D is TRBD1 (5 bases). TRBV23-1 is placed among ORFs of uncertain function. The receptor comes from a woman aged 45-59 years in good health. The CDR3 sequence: CASSPEGGDNQPQHF. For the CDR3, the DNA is TGCGCCAGCAGTCCGGAGGGAGGGGACAATCAGCCCCAGCATTTT.